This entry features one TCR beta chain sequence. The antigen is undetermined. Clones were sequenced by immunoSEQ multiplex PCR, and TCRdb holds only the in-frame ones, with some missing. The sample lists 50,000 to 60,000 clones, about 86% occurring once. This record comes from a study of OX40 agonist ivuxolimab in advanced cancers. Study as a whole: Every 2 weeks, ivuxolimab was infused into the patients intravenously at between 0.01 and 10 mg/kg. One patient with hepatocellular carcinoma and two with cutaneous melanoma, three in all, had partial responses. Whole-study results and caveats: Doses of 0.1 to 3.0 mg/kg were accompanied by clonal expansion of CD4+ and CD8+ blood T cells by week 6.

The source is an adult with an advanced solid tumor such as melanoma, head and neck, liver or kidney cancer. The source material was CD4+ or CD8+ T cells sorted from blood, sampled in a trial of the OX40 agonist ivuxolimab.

This CDR3 is CASIRAASGGANTGELFF. The CDR3 region has the DNA TGTGCCAGTATCCGGGCGGCTAGCGGGGGGGCGAACACCGGGGAGCTGTTTTTT. The rearrangement links TRBV19 to TRBJ2-2, with 12 bases lining up with TRBD2. V was clipped by 7 bases and J by 0 bases; unmatched bases: 9. CDR1 and CDR2 from the germline V gene are LNHDA and SQIVND (reference sequence). This CDR3 is built from 18 residues.